These 27 T cell receptor beta chains came from one sample sequenced in a study of post-analysis software for immune sequencing data. Unique molecular identifiers were carried by the TCR beta cDNA libraries. TCRdb used MiXCR to reprocess the PCR reads, holding one entry per CDR3 protein. The sample has fewer than 850,000 distinct CDR3 sequences, around 42% seen once. These receptors lack a known antigen. General study results and limits: TRBV5-6, TRBV5-1 and TRBV20-1 were among five TRBV segments more frequent in patients than controls.

The sequencing sample was made of blood. The receptors were sampled from a girl aged 5 to 17 with multiple sclerosis.

Details on this clonotype: The junction shows a germline mismatch at one end, possibly a read error. This rearrangement joins TRBV11-2 to TRBJ2-3, with D possibly being TRBD1 or TRBD2 (5 bases each). CDR1 is SGHAT and CDR2 is FQNNGV in the germline V gene. The CDR3 runs 16 residues. The CDR3 DNA sequence: TGCGCCAGCAGCTTAGATGGGGGTTCTAGCACAGATACGCAGTATTTT. It is translated as CASSLDGGSSTDTQYF.

The chain carries TRBV12-5 and TRBJ1-2; D gene ambiguous. Deletions cut 6 bases from V and 0 bases from J, with 8 bases between. This CDR3 comprises 13 residues. Germline CDR1 LGHNT, CDR2 FRNRAP. CDR3 sequence reads: CASGYGPNYGYTF. CDR3 coding DNA: TGTGCTAGTGGGTACGGACCTAACTATGGCTACACCTTC.

The chain uses TRBV3-1 and TRBJ2-6; TRBD1 aligns across 9 bases. From germline, CDR1 is LGHDT and CDR2 YNNKEL (reference sequence). The CDR3 length is 15 residues. The V gene end was trimmed by 7 bases and the J gene end by 5 bases; junction bases not matched to a gene: 6. CDR3 region: CASTKQGARANVLTF. Written as DNA, the CDR3 is TGTGCCAGCACAAAACAGGGGGCGCGGGCCAACGTCCTGACTTTC.

The chain is built from TRBV2 and TRBJ2-6; possibly TRBD1 for D (6 bases). The CDR3 runs to 15 residues. Germline CDR1 SNHLY, CDR2 FYNNEI. V was trimmed by 8 bases and J by 2 bases, leaving 13 bases between them. The CDR3 loop reads CASERGSAGANVLTF. CDR3 nucleotides: TGTGCCAGCGAAAGGGGGTCCGCTGGGGCCAACGTCCTGACTTTC.

This chain connects TRBV6-5 to TRBJ1-2; perhaps TRBD1 as D (6 bases). Germline CDR1 MNHEY, CDR2 SVGAGI. CDR3 size: 14 residues. The V gene lost 0 bases and the J gene lost 8 bases, with 13 bases spanning the gap. The CDR3 DNA reads TGTGCCAGCAGTTACTCAATAACAGGGTACGGCTACACCTTC. Protein sequence: CASSYSITGYGYTF.

This chain connects TRBV27 to TRBJ2-3; possible D gene TRBD2, 6 bases. Germline values: CDR1 MNHEY, CDR2 SMNVEV (reference sequence). The CDR3 has 16 residues. V dropped 5 bases and J dropped 2 bases, with 17 bases sitting between them. The DNA of the CDR3 is TGTGCCAGCAGTCAAAGACTGGCGGGGCCCACAGATACGCAGTATTTT. This gives the protein CASSQRLAGPTDTQYF.

The rearrangement links TRBV2 to TRBJ1-5; 7 nucleotides match TRBD1. The CDR3 length is 16 residues. Germline lookup yields CDR1 SNHLY and CDR2 FYNNEI. Losses at the gene ends were 0 bases for V and 3 bases for J; bases not matched to a gene: 5. The CDR3 region is CASSEAVDRYNQPQHF. The CDR3 nucleotides are TGTGCCAGCAGTGAAGCCGTGGACAGGTACAATCAGCCCCAGCATTTT.

The chain couples TRBV20-1 to TRBJ2-1, with D possibly matching TRBD2 (6 bases). CDR1 and CDR2 (germline): DFQATT, SNEGSKA (reference sequence). Trimming stripped 0 bases from V and 0 bases from J, with 15 bases between. This CDR3 has 17 amino acids. In nucleotides, the CDR3 is TGCAGTGCTAGAGATGAATGGTCGGGAGTCTCCTACAATGAGCAGTTCTTC. Translating gives CSARDEWSGVSYNEQFF.

This clonotype was detected only a few times. The J gene is TRBJ2-7, the V gene TRBV2, with a tentative D call TRBD1 (6 bases). Trimming removed 6 bases at V and 3 bases at J, with 15 bases between. The CDR3 consists of 14 residues. Germline V gene sequence: CDR1 SNHLY, CDR2 FYNNEI. The CDR3 region is CASRIRTVGYEQYF. The DNA of the CDR3 is TGTGCCAGCAGGATTAGGACAGTTGGCTACGAGCAGTACTTC. The whole variable domain, filled in from reference TRBV2 and TRBJ2-7, reads EPEVTQTPSHQVTQMGQEVILRCVPISNHLYFYWYRQILGQKVEFLVSFYNNEISEKSEIFDDQFSVERPDGSNFTLKIRSTKLEDSAMYFCASRIRTVGYEQYFGPGTRLTVT.

This clonotype was seen only a few times. The chain recombines TRBV4-1 with TRBJ2-5; no reliable D call. The CDR3 has 16 residues. V was trimmed by 1 base and J by 2 bases, leaving 14 bases between them. Germline loops: CDR1 MGHRA, CDR2 YSYEKL. CDR3 in amino acids: CASSQVVGVIQETQYF. In DNA form, the CDR3 reads TGCGCCAGCAGCCAAGTCGTAGGAGTAATTCAAGAGACCCAGTACTTC.

V is TRBV4-3 and J is TRBJ2-7; TRBD2 matches at 12 bases. The CDR3 totals 19 residues. Germline V gene lookup returns CDR1 LGHNA and CDR2 YSLEER. V lost 1 base, J lost 3 bases, and 13 bases stayed unmatched. The CDR3, as DNA: TGCGCCAGCAGCCAAGGACGGCTAGCGGGAGGGCCCTACCACTACGAGCAGTACTTC. Amino acid sequence: CASSQGRLAGGPYHYEQYF.

The chain uses TRBV9 and TRBJ2-5; TRBD2 matches 9 bases. The germline V gene encodes CDR1 SGDLS and CDR2 YYNGEE. This CDR3 is 13 amino acids long. The ends lost 3 bases at V and 5 bases at J; junction bases unmatched: 2. The CDR3 reads CASSGTSAETQYF. As DNA, the CDR3 is TGTGCCAGCAGCGGGACTAGCGCTGAGACCCAGTACTTC.

V gene TRBV15 combines with J gene TRBJ2-3; 9 nucleotides align to TRBD1. V gave up 0 bases and J gave up 3 bases; unmatched junction bases: 7. CDR1 and CDR2 from the germline V gene are LNHNV and YYDKDF (reference sequence). This CDR3 comprises 17 residues. CDR3 coding DNA: TGTGCCACCAGCAGAGATGTGGGGGACAGGGTAACAGATACGCAGTATTTT. It is translated as CATSRDVGDRVTDTQYF.

This clonotype was counted at least ten times. J is TRBJ2-7 and V is TRBV7-2; the match to TRBD2 covers 9 bases. Germline V lookup: CDR1 SGHTA, CDR2 FQGNSA. J gave up 0 bases and V 1 base, and 1 base lay outside the gene matches. This CDR3 is built from 15 residues. Here the CDR3 reads CASSLGLAVSYEQYF. CDR3 nucleotides: TGTGCCAGCAGCTTAGGACTAGCGGTCTCCTACGAGCAGTACTTC.

The V call is TRBV12-3 or TRBV12-4, the J call TRBJ2-3, with D perhaps matching TRBD1 (5 bases). Trimming shortened V by 3 bases and J by 0 bases, and 13 bases separated the two germline ends. The CDR3 covers 16 residues. The CDR3 nucleotides are TGTGCCAGCAGTTTGCAAACAGGCCCAAGCACAGATACGCAGTATTTT. Translating gives CASSLQTGPSTDTQYF.

The V and J genes are TRBV10-3 and TRBJ1-2; no clear D gene. CDR3 length equals 12 residues. Germline values: CDR1 ENHRY, CDR2 SYGVKD. V lost 0 bases to trimming and J lost 5 bases, with 4 bases between them. DNA for the CDR3: TGTGCCATCAGTGAGTCCGGGTATGGCTACACCTTC. Protein: CAISESGYGYTF.

V usage is TRBV19 and J usage is TRBJ1-4, with 8 bases matching TRBD1. After removal of 4 bases from V and 8 bases from J, the junction contained 6 bases not matched to a gene. CDR1 LNHDA and CDR2 SQIVND come from the germline V gene (reference sequence). The CDR3 has 14 residues. The CDR3 loop reads CASSTRTGSEKLFF. The CDR3 nucleotides are TGTGCCAGTAGTACCCGGACAGGGAGCGAAAAACTGTTTTTT.

This clonotype showed up just a few times. V is TRBV6-1 and J is TRBJ2-4, with D maybe TRBD2 (5 bases). The tail of the sequence fits TRBJ2-7 better, so the J call may be wrong. From germline, CDR1 is MNHNS and CDR2 SASEGT. The CDR3 runs 13 residues. CDR3 DNA: TGTGCCAGCAGTGAAGTAGCGTGGGTCGAGCAGTACTTC. It encodes CASSEVAWVEQYF.

The V and J genes are TRBV2 and TRBJ2-4, with TRBD2 matching over 8 bases. CDR3 length: 13 amino acids. CDR1 and CDR2 (germline): SNHLY, FYNNEI. V lost 7 bases, J lost 13 bases, and 12 bases stayed unmatched. This CDR3 reads CASNPAGVGEQYF. The CDR3 nucleotides read TGTGCCAGCAACCCAGCGGGAGTGGGGGAGCAGTACTTC.

J is TRBJ2-3 and V is TRBV24-1; D might be TRBD1 (6 bases). Trimming took off 4 bases at V and 2 bases at J, with 21 bases between the two ends. This CDR3 is 18 amino acids long. CDR1 and CDR2 (germline): KGHDR, SFDVKD. The CDR3 nucleotides are TGTGCCACCAGTGACTCCGAGTCGGACAGAGGCGTCACAGATACGCAGTATTTT. Protein: CATSDSESDRGVTDTQYF.

The V and J genes are TRBV5-1 and TRBJ2-7; TRBD1 matches at 11 bases. With the DNA end fitting TRBJ2-5 better, the J assignment may be wrong. From germline, CDR1 is SGHRS and CDR2 YFSETQ. This CDR3 is 15 amino acids long. The CDR3 loop reads CASSPRTGGVETQYF. CDR3 nucleotide sequence: TGCGCCAGCAGCCCCCGGACAGGGGGCGTGGAGACCCAGTACTTC.

This clonotype has ten or more counts. J is TRBJ2-3 and V is TRBV12-3 or TRBV12-4; 13 bases line up with TRBD2. With V trimmed by 6 bases and J by 12 bases, 9 bases remained unmatched. The CDR3 runs 14 residues. The CDR3 reads CASRPGTSGTAQYF. As DNA, the CDR3 is TGTGCCAGCAGACCCGGGACTAGCGGGACCGCCCAGTATTTT.

The V gene is TRBV10-3, the J gene TRBJ2-1; D is undetermined. V was pared by 2 bases and J by 8 bases, with 19 bases between. The CDR3 is 16 residues long. Per the germline V gene, CDR1 is ENHRY and CDR2 is SYGVKD. The CDR3 DNA reads as TGTGCCATCAGTGAGCCCCACCCTGCCTCTGTGGATGAGCAGTTCTTC. Its translation: CAISEPHPASVDEQFF.

This clonotype was found once. One junction end does not reproduce the germline sequence, and a read error may be involved. This sequence joins TRBV6-1 and TRBJ2-5; D call uncertain. The J call is in doubt because the DNA end fits TRBJ2-7 better. Germline V gives CDR1 MNHNS, CDR2 SASEGT. The CDR3 covers 15 residues. CDR3 sequence: CASREVGLGANEQYF. For the CDR3, the DNA is TGTGCCAGCAGGGAAGTCGGGCTGGGTGCCAACGAGCAGTACTTC.

The chain carries TRBV6-2 or TRBV6-3 and TRBJ2-7, with D uncertain. The end of the DNA is better explained by TRBJ2-5, so the J call may be wrong. The CDR3 runs to 12 residues. Germline loops: CDR1 MNHEY, CDR2 SVGEGT. CDR3 loop: CASSRRRETQYF. CDR3 sequence (DNA): TGTGCCAGCAGTCGCCGGCGAGAGACCCAGTACTTC.

Comments on this clonotype: Since a much larger clone is just one base distant, this may be a read error. The V and J genes are TRBV6-1 and TRBJ2-7; possible D gene TRBD1, 5 bases. The CDR3 length is 11 residues. Germline V gene data show CDR1 as MNHNS and CDR2 as SASEGT. Trimming pared 6 bases from V and 3 bases from J, leaving 6 bases between. CDR3 protein: CASRDNYEQYF. The CDR3, as DNA: TGTGCCAGCAGGGACAACTACGAGCAGTACTTC.

The CDR3 coding sequence is TGCAGTGCTAGGCAACCAACAGGGACCTATCGAGGAGGAGAGACCCAGTACTTC. Translation gives CSARQPTGTYRGGETQYF. V usage is TRBV20-1 and J usage is TRBJ2-5, with D possibly TRBD1 on 6 matching bases. CDR1 and CDR2 from the germline V gene are DFQATT and SNEGSKA (reference sequence). Trimming left V 3 bases short and J 4 bases short, with 27 bases between. The CDR3 runs 18 residues.